A selection of T cell receptor beta chains follows, all from one sample in a study of shared clonotypes between healthy human individuals. Sequencing was performed with immunoSEQ multiplex PCR; in TCRdb, only in-frame clones are kept and a portion is missing. The sample consists of about 820,000 clones, 80% to 95% of them appearing once. The specimen sequenced was naive CD8+ T cells sorted from blood. The receptor source for this set is a man aged 30 to 45 in good health. The CDR3 runs from the conserved cysteine through the conserved F or W. Fields, in order: J gene, D gene, V gene, clone size, CDR3 DNA, CDR3 protein. D genes are given only for firm matches. Only part of the rows carry a size: once, few, many, or a class if the clone is expanded.

j_gene: TRBJ1-1; d_gene: .; v_gene: TRBV6-5; abundance: .; CDR3nt: TGTGCCAGCAGTCAAACGGGCACTGAAGCTTTCTTT; CDR3aa: CASSQTGTEAFF
j_gene: TRBJ2-1; d_gene: .; v_gene: TRBV18; abundance: .; CDR3nt: TGTGCCAGCTCAGGGACAAAGCAGTTCTTC; CDR3aa: CASSGTKQFF
j_gene: TRBJ1-1; d_gene: TRBD1; v_gene: TRBV7-3; abundance: once; CDR3nt: TGTGCCAGCAGCTCTCCCGGACAGGGAGTCCATATGAACACTGAAGCTTTCTTT; CDR3aa: CASSSPGQGVHMNTEAFF
j_gene: TRBJ2-1; d_gene: TRBD2; v_gene: TRBV7-9; abundance: .; CDR3nt: TGTGCCAGCAGGCACGGGGTCGCGTCTAGCGGAAGCAATGAGCAGTTCTTC; CDR3aa: CASRHGVASSGSNEQFF
j_gene: TRBJ2-7; d_gene: .; v_gene: TRBV18; abundance: .; CDR3nt: TGTGCCAGCTCACCCAGAACGGCAGAATTTCCTTCATACGAGCAGTACTTC; CDR3aa: CASSPRTAEFPSYEQYF
j_gene: TRBJ2-1; d_gene: TRBD1; v_gene: TRBV6-1; abundance: .; CDR3nt: TGTGCCAGCAGTGAAAGGGGACAGGGGATATACAATGAGCAGTTCTTC; CDR3aa: CASSERGQGIYNEQFF
j_gene: TRBJ2-7; d_gene: TRBD2; v_gene: TRBV7-8; abundance: .; CDR3nt: TGTGCGACGCTAGCGGGAAACGAGCAGTACTTC; CDR3aa: CATLAGNEQYF
j_gene: TRBJ2-1; d_gene: .; v_gene: TRBV4-1; abundance: once; CDR3nt: TGCGCCAGCAGCCAAGAGTCTAGGTCCGATGAGCAGTTCTTC; CDR3aa: CASSQESRSDEQFF
j_gene: TRBJ1-1; d_gene: .; v_gene: TRBV4-3; abundance: .; CDR3nt: TGCGCCAGCAGCCAAGATAGCAAGCCGGGACCAGTGGAGGACACTGAAGCTTTCTTT; CDR3aa: CASSQDSKPGPVEDTEAFF
j_gene: TRBJ2-7; d_gene: TRBD1; v_gene: TRBV4-1; abundance: .; CDR3nt: TGCGCCAGCAGCCCAACGGGACAGGGCTACGAGCAGTACTTC; CDR3aa: CASSPTGQGYEQYF
j_gene: TRBJ2-7; d_gene: .; v_gene: TRBV7-4; abundance: .; CDR3nt: TGTGCCAGCAGCCACTCGGAAACCTACGAGCAGTACTTC; CDR3aa: CASSHSETYEQYF
j_gene: TRBJ2-7; d_gene: .; v_gene: TRBV28; abundance: .; CDR3nt: TGTGCCAGCAGTTTCGGGGCAGCCTCCTACGAGCAGTACTTC; CDR3aa: CASSFGAASYEQYF
j_gene: TRBJ2-1; d_gene: TRBD2; v_gene: TRBV7-9; abundance: .; CDR3nt: TGTGCCAGCAGCTCAGGAAGAACCGCGACTAGCGGGTGGGAGCAGTTCTTC; CDR3aa: CASSSGRTATSGWEQFF
j_gene: TRBJ2-2; d_gene: TRBD1; v_gene: TRBV11-2; abundance: .; CDR3nt: TGTGCCAGCAGCTTAGCTGGGACAGGGTTAACCGGGGAGCTGTTTTTT; CDR3aa: CASSLAGTGLTGELFF
j_gene: TRBJ2-2; d_gene: .; v_gene: TRBV19; abundance: .; CDR3nt: TGTGCCAGTAGTATCCAGGGCCCGCCCGGGGAGCTGTTTTTT; CDR3aa: CASSIQGPPGELFF
j_gene: TRBJ2-7; d_gene: .; v_gene: TRBV27; abundance: .; CDR3nt: TGTGCCAGCAGTAAACTAGCAGAAGCTTACGAGCAGTACTTC; CDR3aa: CASSKLAEAYEQYF
j_gene: TRBJ2-1; d_gene: .; v_gene: TRBV29-1; abundance: .; CDR3nt: TGCAGCGTAGCCGGGGCGACTTCCTACAATGAGCAGTTCTTC; CDR3aa: CSVAGATSYNEQFF
j_gene: TRBJ2-3; d_gene: .; v_gene: TRBV19; abundance: .; CDR3nt: TGTGCCAGTGGAAACTTGGACAGTCCTTCGCAGTATTTT; CDR3aa: CASGNLDSPSQYF
j_gene: TRBJ2-7; d_gene: .; v_gene: TRBV28; abundance: .; CDR3nt: TGTGCCAGCAGTTTCAGAGGGCGTTCCTACGAGCAGTACTTC; CDR3aa: CASSFRGRSYEQYF
j_gene: TRBJ2-4; d_gene: TRBD2; v_gene: TRBV19; abundance: .; CDR3nt: TGTGCCAGTAGTATAGATATGAGTTCTAGCGGACTAGCCAAAAACATTCAGTACTTC; CDR3aa: CASSIDMSSSGLAKNIQYF
j_gene: TRBJ2-7; d_gene: .; v_gene: TRBV10-3; abundance: .; CDR3nt: TGTGCCATCAGTGAGTCAGGGGGGAGCCTCTTCTACGAGCAGTACTTC; CDR3aa: CAISESGGSLFYEQYF
j_gene: TRBJ2-7; d_gene: TRBD2; v_gene: TRBV6-5; abundance: .; CDR3nt: TGTGCCAGCAGTTACGAGGCGGGAGGAGGGTACGAGCAGTACTTC; CDR3aa: CASSYEAGGGYEQYF
j_gene: TRBJ2-1; d_gene: TRBD2; v_gene: TRBV10-2; abundance: .; CDR3nt: TGCGCCAGCGTGGGAGGGCCCGATGAGCAGTTCTTC; CDR3aa: CASVGGPDEQFF
j_gene: TRBJ2-3; d_gene: TRBD1; v_gene: TRBV15; abundance: .; CDR3nt: TGTGCCATCTCTGGGAACAGGGGGTATACGCAGTATTTT; CDR3aa: CAISGNRGYTQYF
j_gene: TRBJ1-2; d_gene: .; v_gene: TRBV15; abundance: .; CDR3nt: TGTGCCACCCGGGGGGGCGCCACCTATGGCTACACCTTC; CDR3aa: CATRGGATYGYTF
j_gene: TRBJ2-5; d_gene: TRBD2; v_gene: TRBV2; abundance: .; CDR3nt: TGTGCCAACCCTACACCCTCCCTTAGCGGGTTTATCGAAAAGACCCAGTACTTC; CDR3aa: CANPTPSLSGFIEKTQYF
j_gene: TRBJ2-7; d_gene: .; v_gene: TRBV18; abundance: .; CDR3nt: TGTGCCAGCTCACCATCAGACGGAGCCTACGAGCAGTACTTC; CDR3aa: CASSPSDGAYEQYF
j_gene: TRBJ2-6; d_gene: .; v_gene: TRBV7-2; abundance: .; CDR3nt: TGTGCCAGCAGCCCGTCTGGGGCCAACGTCCTGACTTTC; CDR3aa: CASSPSGANVLTF